This TCR beta chain was observed in a study of chemoradiotherapy in HPV16-positive cancers. Whole-study context: Functional T-cell assays on two HPV16-positive patients' cells defined candidate HPV-specific clones and common TCR motifs. Study results and limitations: During treatment, candidate HPV-specific clones and E7-related motifs expanded in tumor. HPV-responsive T-cell expansion during chemoradiotherapy was linked to improved recurrence-free survival in HPV16-positive patients.

Details on this clone: Its antigen is not known.

Sequenced by immunoSEQ multiplex PCR; TCRdb stores in-frame clones only, minus some. The sample shows some 19,000 clones, around 87% of them seen only once. Germline lookup yields CDR1 SEHNR and CDR2 FQNEAQ (reference sequence). Trimming took off 2 bases at V and 3 bases at J, with 7 bases between the two ends. This CDR3 region has 13 residues. The sequenced sample was blood, obtained from a patient who underwent chemoradiotherapy. The source is a human donor with HPV-associated anogenital cancer. This chain connects TRBV7-9 to TRBJ1-1; unclear D gene. In DNA, the CDR3 is TGTGCCAGCAGCTTATCCGGGCACACTGAAGCTTTCTTT. This gives the protein CASSLSGHTEAFF.